This T cell receptor beta chain was recovered during a study of blood T cells in healthy people across ages. Study-wide points: Greater diversity and more naive CD4+ cells were seen in long-lived donors than in aged donors. Diversity estimates drawn from one million T cells were deemed underestimates. Strong correlation existed between TCR beta diversity and naive T cell percentage.

Ranging in age from about 6 to 100, the donors were healthy Caucasian individuals from Russia. As concerns this clonotype: The target antigen is unknown.

The CDR3 sequence is 18 residues long. J lost 5 bases, V lost 2 bases, and 13 bases had no gene match. Germline loops: CDR1 SGHTA, CDR2 FQGTGA. The second PCR ran about 6 to 11 cycles with a sample-barcoded 5' primer and J-beta primers. TCRdb called the 5' RACE reads again in MiXCR, with one record for every CDR3 protein. The sample includes fewer than 2 million distinct CDR3 sequences, approximately 40% of them seen just once. The chain employs TRBV7-3 and TRBJ2-1; TRBD1 agrees at 9 bases. Input material: blood. This clonotype was sampled from a human donor in good health. Here the CDR3 DNA reads TGTGCCAGCAGCTTAGGGGACAGGGAGGATCTCGTTAACAATGAGCAGTTCTTC. Translating it yields CASSLGDREDLVNNEQFF.